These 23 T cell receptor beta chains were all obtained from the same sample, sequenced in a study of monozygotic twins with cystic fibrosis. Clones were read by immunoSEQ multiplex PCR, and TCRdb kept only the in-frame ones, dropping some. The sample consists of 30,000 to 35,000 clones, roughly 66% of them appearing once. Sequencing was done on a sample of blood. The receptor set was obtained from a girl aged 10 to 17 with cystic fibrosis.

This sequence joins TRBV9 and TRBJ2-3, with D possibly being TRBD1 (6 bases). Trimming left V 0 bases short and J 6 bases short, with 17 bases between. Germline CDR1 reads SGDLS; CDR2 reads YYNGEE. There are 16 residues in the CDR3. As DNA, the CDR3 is TGTGCCAGCAGCGTAGCGGAAGGGGGAATGGGGGATACGCAGTATTTT. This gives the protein CASSVAEGGMGDTQYF.

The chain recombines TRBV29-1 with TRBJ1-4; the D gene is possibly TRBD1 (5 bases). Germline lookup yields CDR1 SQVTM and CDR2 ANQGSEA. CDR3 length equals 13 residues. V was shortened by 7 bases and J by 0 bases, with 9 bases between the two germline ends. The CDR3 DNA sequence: TGCAGCGCTAGACAGACAACTAATGAAAAACTGTTTTTT. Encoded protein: CSARQTTNEKLFF.

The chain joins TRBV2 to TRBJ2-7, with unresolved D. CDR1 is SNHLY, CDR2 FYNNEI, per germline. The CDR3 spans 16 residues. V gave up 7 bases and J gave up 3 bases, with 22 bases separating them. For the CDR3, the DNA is TGTGCCAGCACCCCGATGGGGTTTCAGCCTCTCTACGAGCAGTACTTC. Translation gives CASTPMGFQPLYEQYF.

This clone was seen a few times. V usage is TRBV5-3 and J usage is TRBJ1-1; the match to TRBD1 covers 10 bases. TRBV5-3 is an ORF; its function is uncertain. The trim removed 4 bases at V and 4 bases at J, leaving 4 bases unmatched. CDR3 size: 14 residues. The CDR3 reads CARSLDRGTTEAFF. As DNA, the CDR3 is TGTGCCAGAAGCCTGGACAGGGGGACCACTGAAGCTTTCTTT.

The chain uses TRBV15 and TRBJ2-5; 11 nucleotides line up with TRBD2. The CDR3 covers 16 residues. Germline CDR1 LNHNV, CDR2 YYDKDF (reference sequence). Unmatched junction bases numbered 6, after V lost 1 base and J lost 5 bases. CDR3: CATSRGLAGGGETQYF. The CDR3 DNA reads TGTGCCACCAGCAGAGGGCTAGCGGGAGGAGGGGAGACCCAGTACTTC.

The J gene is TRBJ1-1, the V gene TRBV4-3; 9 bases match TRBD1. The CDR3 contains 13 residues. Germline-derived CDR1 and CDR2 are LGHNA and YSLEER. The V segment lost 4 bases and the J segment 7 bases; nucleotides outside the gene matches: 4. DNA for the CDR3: TGCGCCAGCAGCCGCCGGGACAGGGATGAAGCTTTCTTT. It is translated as CASSRRDRDEAFF.

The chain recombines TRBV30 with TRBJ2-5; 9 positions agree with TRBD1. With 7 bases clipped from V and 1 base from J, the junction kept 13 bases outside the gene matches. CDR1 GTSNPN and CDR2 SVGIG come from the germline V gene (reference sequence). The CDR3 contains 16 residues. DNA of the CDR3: TGTGCCTCCACCTTCCACCGGGACAGGGTCCAAGAGACCCAGTACTTC. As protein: CASTFHRDRVQETQYF.

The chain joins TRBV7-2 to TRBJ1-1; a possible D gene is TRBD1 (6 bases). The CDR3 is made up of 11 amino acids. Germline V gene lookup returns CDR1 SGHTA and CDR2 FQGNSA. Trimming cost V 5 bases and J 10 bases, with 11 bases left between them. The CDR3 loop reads CASSQRQVAFF. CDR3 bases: TGTGCCAGCAGCCAGAGACAGGTAGCTTTCTTT.

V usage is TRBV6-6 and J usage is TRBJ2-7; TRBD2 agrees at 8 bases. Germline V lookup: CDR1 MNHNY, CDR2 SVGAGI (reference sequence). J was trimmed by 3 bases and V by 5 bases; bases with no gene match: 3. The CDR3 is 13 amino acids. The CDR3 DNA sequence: TGTGCCAGCAGTGCACTAGCGGACTACGAGCAGTACTTC. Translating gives CASSALADYEQYF.

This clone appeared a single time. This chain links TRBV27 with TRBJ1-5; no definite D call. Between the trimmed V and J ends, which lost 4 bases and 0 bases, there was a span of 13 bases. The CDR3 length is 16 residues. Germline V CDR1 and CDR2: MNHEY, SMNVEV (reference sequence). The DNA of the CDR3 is TGTGCCAGCAGTTCCGTCTCTAAGGGTAGCAATCAGCCCCAGCATTTT. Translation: CASSSVSKGSNQPQHF.

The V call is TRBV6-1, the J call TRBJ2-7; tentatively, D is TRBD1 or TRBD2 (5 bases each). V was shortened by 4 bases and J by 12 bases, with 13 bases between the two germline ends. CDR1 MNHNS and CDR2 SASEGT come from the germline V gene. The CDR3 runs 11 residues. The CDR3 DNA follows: TGTGCCAGCAGTGTACACCGGGACGTGTACGTC. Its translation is CASSVHRDVYV.

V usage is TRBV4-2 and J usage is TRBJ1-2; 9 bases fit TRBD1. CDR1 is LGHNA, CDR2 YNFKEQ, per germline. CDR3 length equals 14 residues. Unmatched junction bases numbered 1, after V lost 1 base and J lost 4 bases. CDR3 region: CASSQADRGYGYTF. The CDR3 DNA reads TGTGCCAGCAGCCAAGCGGACAGGGGCTATGGCTACACCTTC.

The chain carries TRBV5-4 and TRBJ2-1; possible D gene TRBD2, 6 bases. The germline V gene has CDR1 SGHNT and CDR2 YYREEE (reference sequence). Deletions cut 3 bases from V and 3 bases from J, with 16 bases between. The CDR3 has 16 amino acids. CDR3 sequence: CASSWDFPGYYNEQFF. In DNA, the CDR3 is TGTGCCAGCAGCTGGGACTTCCCTGGCTACTACAATGAGCAGTTCTTC.

In DNA form, the CDR3 reads TGTGCCAGTAGTGTCATCAGTAACACCGGGGAGCTGTTTTTT. This translates into CASSVISNTGELFF. V is TRBV19 and J is TRBJ2-2; no firm D call. The V end lost 5 bases, the J end lost 2 bases, and 9 bases lay between the germline ends. Germline V gives CDR1 LNHDA, CDR2 SQIVND (reference sequence). The length of the CDR3 is 14 residues.

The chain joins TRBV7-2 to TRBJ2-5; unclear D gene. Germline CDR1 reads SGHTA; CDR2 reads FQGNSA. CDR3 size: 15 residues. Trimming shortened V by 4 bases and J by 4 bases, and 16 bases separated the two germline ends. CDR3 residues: CASSSRTTRVETQYF. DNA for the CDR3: TGTGCCAGCAGCTCACGGACGACCCGGGTAGAGACCCAGTACTTC.

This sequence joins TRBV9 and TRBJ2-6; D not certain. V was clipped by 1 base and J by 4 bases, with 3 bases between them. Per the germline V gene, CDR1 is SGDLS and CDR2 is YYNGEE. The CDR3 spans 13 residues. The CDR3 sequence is CASSVPGANVLTF. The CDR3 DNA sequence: TGTGCCAGCAGCGTACCCGGGGCCAACGTCCTGACTTTC.

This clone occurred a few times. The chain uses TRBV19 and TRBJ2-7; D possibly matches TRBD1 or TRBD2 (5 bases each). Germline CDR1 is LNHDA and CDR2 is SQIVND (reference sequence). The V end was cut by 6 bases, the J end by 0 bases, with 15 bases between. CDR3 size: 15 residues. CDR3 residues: CASSPSGPRSYEQYF. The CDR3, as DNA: TGTGCCAGTAGCCCTTCGGGGCCCCGCTCCTACGAGCAGTACTTC.

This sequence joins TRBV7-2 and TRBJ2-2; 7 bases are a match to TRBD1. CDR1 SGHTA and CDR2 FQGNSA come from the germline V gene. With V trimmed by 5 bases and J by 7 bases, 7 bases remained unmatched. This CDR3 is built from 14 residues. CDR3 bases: TGTGCCAGCAGCCCAGGGACAGCTCGCGGGGAGCTGTTTTTT. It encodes CASSPGTARGELFF.

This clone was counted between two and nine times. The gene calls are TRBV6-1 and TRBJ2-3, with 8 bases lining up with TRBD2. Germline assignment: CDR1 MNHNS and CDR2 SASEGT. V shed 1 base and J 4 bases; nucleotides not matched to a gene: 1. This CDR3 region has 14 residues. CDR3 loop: CASSEVSGADTQYF. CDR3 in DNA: TGTGCCAGCAGTGAAGTTAGCGGGGCAGATACGCAGTATTTT.

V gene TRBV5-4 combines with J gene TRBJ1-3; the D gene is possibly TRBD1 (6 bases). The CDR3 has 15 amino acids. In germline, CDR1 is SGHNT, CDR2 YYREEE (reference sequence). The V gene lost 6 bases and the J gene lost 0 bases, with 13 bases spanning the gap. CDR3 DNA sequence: TGTGCCAGCACCAGGGGTGGGAACTCTGGAAACACCATATATTTT. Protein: CASTRGGNSGNTIYF. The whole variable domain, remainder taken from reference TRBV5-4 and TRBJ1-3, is ETGVTQSPTHLIKTRGQQVTLRCSSQSGHNTVSWYQQALGQGPQFIFQYYREEENGRGNFPPRFSGLQFPNYSSELNVNALELDDSALYLCASTRGGNSGNTIYFGEGSWLTVV.

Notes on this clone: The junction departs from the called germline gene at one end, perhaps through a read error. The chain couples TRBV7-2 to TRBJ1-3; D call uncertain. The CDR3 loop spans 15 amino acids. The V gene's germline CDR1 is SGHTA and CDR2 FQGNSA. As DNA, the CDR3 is TGTGCCAGCCGCTTAGATTTAGGCTACGGAAACACCATATATTTT. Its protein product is CASRLDLGYGNTIYF. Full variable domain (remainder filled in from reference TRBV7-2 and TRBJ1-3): GAGVSQSPSNKVTEKGKDVELRCDPISGHTALYWYRQSLGQGLEFLIYFQGNSAPDKSGLPSDRFSAERTGGSVSTLTIQRTQQEDSAVYLCASRLDLGYGNTIYFGEGSWLTVV.

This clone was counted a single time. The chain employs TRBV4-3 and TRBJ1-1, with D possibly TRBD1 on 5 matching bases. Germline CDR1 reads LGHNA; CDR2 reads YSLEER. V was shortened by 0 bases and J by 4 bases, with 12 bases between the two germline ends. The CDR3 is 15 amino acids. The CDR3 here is CASSQDGRAGTEAFF. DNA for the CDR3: TGCGCCAGCAGCCAAGATGGCAGGGCGGGCACTGAAGCTTTCTTT.

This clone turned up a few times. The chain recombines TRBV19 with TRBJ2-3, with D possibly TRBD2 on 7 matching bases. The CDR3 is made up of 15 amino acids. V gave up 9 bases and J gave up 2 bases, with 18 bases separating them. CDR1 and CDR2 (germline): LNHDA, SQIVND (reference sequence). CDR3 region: CASRGAGLITDTQYF. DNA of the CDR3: TGTGCCAGCAGGGGAGCGGGACTCATCACAGATACGCAGTATTTT.